The clone carrying this T cell receptor beta chain was detected a few times. Its antigen remains unidentified. The source material, RNA transcripts, was used to amplify TCR beta CDR3 regions. Initially, a first-round RT-PCR of the TCR CDR3 employed the HTBI primer set. TCRdb redid the calling of the multiplex PCR reads with MiXCR, one entry per CDR3 protein. The sample contains over 200,000 distinct CDR3 sequences, over 15% of which appear only once. The data were taken from a study of T cells in Graves' hyperthyroidism and ophthalmopathy. Study-level points and caveats: In the blood, most expanded thyroid clonotypes above 0.001 appeared as well. Ophthalmopathy onset followed model prediction by a median approximately six months.

When ophthalmopathy did not progress within 18 months, Graves' hyperthyroidism was considered stable. The sequenced sample consisted of blood. This receptor was obtained from a middle-aged man with Graves' hyperthyroidism.

The CDR3 sequence is CSARGPSAGVEQFF. The CDR3 DNA is TGCAGTGCTAGGGGTCCCTCAGCGGGAGTTGAGCAGTTCTTC. This sequence joins TRBV20-1 and TRBJ2-1; 8 bases align to TRBD2. Germline V gene lookup returns CDR1 DFQATT and CDR2 SNEGSKA (reference sequence). The CDR3 extends over 14 amino acids. V shed 3 bases and J 9 bases; nucleotides not matched to a gene: 10.